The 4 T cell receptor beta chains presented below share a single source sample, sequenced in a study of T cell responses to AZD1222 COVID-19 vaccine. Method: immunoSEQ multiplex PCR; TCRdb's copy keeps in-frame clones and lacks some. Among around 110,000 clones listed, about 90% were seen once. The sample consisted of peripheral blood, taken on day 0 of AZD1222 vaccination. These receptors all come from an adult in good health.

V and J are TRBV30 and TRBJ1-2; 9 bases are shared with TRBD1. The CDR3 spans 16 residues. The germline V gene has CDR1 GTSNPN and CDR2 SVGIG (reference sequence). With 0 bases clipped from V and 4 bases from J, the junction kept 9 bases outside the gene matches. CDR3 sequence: CAWSVGTGYYPYGYTF. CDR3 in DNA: TGTGCCTGGAGTGTAGGGACAGGGTATTACCCCTATGGCTACACCTTC. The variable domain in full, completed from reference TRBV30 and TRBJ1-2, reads SQTIHQWPATLVQPVGSPLSLECTVEGTSNPNLYWYRQAAGRGLQLLFYSVGIGQISSEVPQNLSASRPQDRQFILSSKKLLLSDSGFYLCAWSVGTGYYPYGYTFGSGTRLTVV.

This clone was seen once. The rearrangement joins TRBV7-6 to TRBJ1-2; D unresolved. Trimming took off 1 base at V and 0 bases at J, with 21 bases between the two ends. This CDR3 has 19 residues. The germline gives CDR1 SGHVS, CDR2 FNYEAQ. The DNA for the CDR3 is TGTGCCAGCAGCTTAGTTTGGGAAGTGCAGCACCACTCTAACTATGGCTACACCTTC. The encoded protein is CASSLVWEVQHHSNYGYTF.

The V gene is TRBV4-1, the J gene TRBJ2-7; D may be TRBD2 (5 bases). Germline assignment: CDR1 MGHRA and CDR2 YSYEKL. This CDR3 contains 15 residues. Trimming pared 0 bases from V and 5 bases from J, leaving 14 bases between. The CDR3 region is CASSQDVFGRDEQYF. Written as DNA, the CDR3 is TGCGCCAGCAGCCAAGATGTTTTCGGGCGGGACGAGCAGTACTTC.

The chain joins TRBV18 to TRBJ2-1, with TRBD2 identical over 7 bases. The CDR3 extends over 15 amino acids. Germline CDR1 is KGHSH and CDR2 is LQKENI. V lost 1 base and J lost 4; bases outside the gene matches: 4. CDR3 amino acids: CASSPQRESYNEQFF. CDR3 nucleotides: TGTGCCAGCTCACCACAGCGGGAATCGTACAATGAGCAGTTCTTC.